A single sample gave rise to the 21 T cell receptor beta chains below, sequenced in a study of CD8 T cells in Susac syndrome. Random hexamers served to reverse transcribe about 0.5 to 1 ug RNA. TCRdb independently ran MiXCR on the immunoSEQ multiplex PCR reads; one entry per CDR3 protein. The sample yields about 180,000 distinct CDR3 sequences, just under 95% seen once. Sequencing was done on a sample of CD4+ T cells from PBMCs. Every receptor here comes from a human donor with Susac syndrome.

The CDR3 loop reads CASSPGTGGRSDGYTF. CDR3 DNA: TGTGCCAGCTCACCAGGGACAGGGGGTCGCTCGGACGGCTACACCTTC. This sequence joins TRBV18 and TRBJ1-2; TRBD1 matches at 11 bases. CDR3 length: 16 residues. Losses at the gene ends were 2 bases for V and 8 bases for J; bases not matched to a gene: 10. In germline, CDR1 is KGHSH, CDR2 LQKENI.

The V gene is TRBV18, the J gene TRBJ2-7; D might be TRBD1 or TRBD2, each matching 5 bases. The V end was cut by 3 bases, the J end by 5 bases, with 8 bases between. The germline V gene encodes CDR1 KGHSH and CDR2 LQKENI. CDR3 length: 12 residues. The CDR3 here is CASSPGTNEQYF. CDR3 in DNA: TGTGCCAGCTCACCCGGGACCAACGAGCAGTACTTC.

The V call is TRBV29-1, the J call TRBJ1-3; no definite D call. Germline V CDR1 and CDR2: SQVTM, ANQGSEA. The CDR3 contains 14 residues. The germline V and J ends were trimmed by 5 bases and 0 bases, with 11 bases remaining between them. The CDR3 DNA reads TGCAGCGTTCTTCTAGACTTCTCTGGAAACACCATATATTTT. As protein: CSVLLDFSGNTIYF.

The rearrangement uses TRBV2 and TRBJ2-5; perhaps TRBD1 as D (6 bases). This CDR3 is 14 amino acids long. Germline V gene sequence: CDR1 SNHLY, CDR2 FYNNEI. V was pared by 8 bases and J by 1 base, with 14 bases between. In DNA form, the CDR3 reads TGTGCCAGCGCTACTAGGACAGTCCAAGAGACCCAGTACTTC. Amino acids: CASATRTVQETQYF. Full variable domain (remainder filled in from reference TRBV2 and TRBJ2-5): EPEVTQTPSHQVTQMGQEVILRCVPISNHLYFYWYRQILGQKVEFLVSFYNNEISEKSEIFDDQFSVERPDGSNFTLKIRSTKLEDSAMYFCASATRTVQETQYFGPGTRLLVL.

This clonotype was counted a single time. The V call is TRBV20-1, the J call TRBJ2-2, with unresolved D. Germline CDR1 and CDR2: DFQATT and SNEGSKA (reference sequence). This CDR3 is 12 amino acids long. Trimming removed 4 bases from V and 1 base from J, with 4 bases in between. CDR3 loop: CSAKGNTGELFF. The CDR3 DNA is TGCAGTGCTAAGGGGAACACCGGGGAGCTGTTTTTT.

The rearrangement joins TRBV24-1 to TRBJ2-1; 7 nucleotides line up with TRBD2. CDR1 KGHDR and CDR2 SFDVKD come from the germline V gene. V shed 7 bases and J 7 bases; nucleotides not matched to a gene: 6. The CDR3 is made up of 13 amino acids. CDR3 sequence: CATSRFGGNEQFF. The CDR3 DNA sequence: TGTGCCACCAGCCGGTTCGGGGGGAATGAGCAGTTCTTC.

The chain joins TRBV29-1 to TRBJ1-1; possibly TRBD1 for D (6 bases). This CDR3 comprises 13 residues. The germline V gene has CDR1 SQVTM and CDR2 ANQGSEA. V lost 7 bases and J lost 0, with 12 bases in between. The CDR3 is CSGGQLLNTEAFF. DNA for the CDR3: TGCAGCGGAGGACAGCTCCTGAACACTGAAGCTTTCTTT.

The chain links TRBV7-8 to TRBJ1-5; D is undetermined. The germline V and J ends were trimmed by 5 bases and 6 bases, with 20 bases remaining between them. CDR1 is SGHVS and CDR2 is FQNEAQ in the germline V gene. The CDR3 has 16 amino acids. The CDR3 DNA sequence: TGTGCCAGCAGCCCAAATCGAATCATGAGATCTCAGCCCCAGCATTTT. Translation gives CASSPNRIMRSQPQHF. Full variable domain (outside the CDR3, taken from reference TRBV7-8 and TRBJ1-5): GAGVSQSPRYKVAKRGQDVALRCDPISGHVSLFWYQQALGQGPEFLTYFQNEAQLDKSGLPSDRFFAERPEGSVSTLKIQRTQQEDSAVYLCASSPNRIMRSQPQHFGDGTRLSIL.

This chain links TRBV18 with TRBJ1-2; 7 bases agree with TRBD1. Germline trimming cut 1 base from V and 6 bases from J; bases unmatched to any gene: 5. In germline, CDR1 is KGHSH, CDR2 LQKENI. The CDR3 spans 14 residues. Here the CDR3 DNA reads TGTGCCAGCTCACCACAGACAGGGAGTCATGGCTACACCTTC. Its translation is CASSPQTGSHGYTF.

The J gene is TRBJ2-5, the V gene TRBV9, with 11 positions matching TRBD1. The V gene end was trimmed by 0 bases and the J gene end by 2 bases; junction bases not matched to a gene: 3. The germline gives CDR1 SGDLS, CDR2 YYNGEE. CDR3 size: 16 residues. As DNA, the CDR3 is TGTGCCAGCAGCGTAGTTGGGACAGGGGGTCAAGAGACCCAGTACTTC. Amino acids: CASSVVGTGGQETQYF.

This sequence joins TRBV20-1 and TRBJ1-2, with a weak D call TRBD1 (5 bases). Trimming left V 3 bases short and J 2 bases short, with 13 bases between. CDR1 and CDR2 from the germline V gene are DFQATT and SNEGSKA (reference sequence). The CDR3 contains 14 residues. The chain's CDR3 is CSASAGGKNYGYTF. DNA for the CDR3: TGCAGTGCTAGCGCGGGGGGGAAAAACTATGGCTACACCTTC.

V usage is TRBV28 and J usage is TRBJ2-1; possible D gene TRBD2, 5 bases. Germline assignment: CDR1 MDHEN and CDR2 SYDVKM. With 4 bases removed from V and 1 base from J, the gap between germline ends came to 11 bases. The CDR3 has 15 amino acids. The CDR3: CASSWTRLSYNEQFF. Here the CDR3 DNA reads TGTGCCAGCAGTTGGACCAGACTATCCTACAATGAGCAGTTCTTC.

This chain links TRBV29-1 with TRBJ2-6; D uncertain. The ends were cut back, 5 bases at V and 4 bases at J, with 9 bases in the middle. This CDR3 contains 13 residues. CDR1 is SQVTM and CDR2 is ANQGSEA in the germline V gene. CDR3 sequence reads: CSVQVVGANVLTF. The CDR3 DNA is TGCAGCGTTCAGGTTGTCGGGGCCAACGTCCTGACTTTC.

Remarks on this clonotype: This CDR3 fails to terminate in the conserved phenylalanine or tryptophan, so it likely reflects a read error. The chain links TRBV7-2 to TRBJ2-7; D possibly corresponds to TRBD1 (5 bases). Trimming pared 0 bases from V and 2 bases from J, leaving 14 bases between. The CDR3 consists of 16 residues. The germline V gene encodes CDR1 SGHTA and CDR2 FQGNSA. CDR3 in DNA: TGTGCCAGCAGCTTAGCCCAGGGTCTCGGAACCTACGAGCAGTACCTC. The encoded protein is CASSLAQGLGTYEQYL.

The chain couples TRBV11-2 to TRBJ2-1; D might be TRBD2 (5 bases). V was shortened by 1 base and J by 4 bases, with 5 bases between the two germline ends. The CDR3 length is 13 residues. From germline, CDR1 is SGHAT and CDR2 FQNNGV. This CDR3 is CASSLGGYNEQFF. The CDR3 coding sequence is TGTGCCAGCAGCTTAGGCGGGTACAATGAGCAGTTCTTC.

The chain employs TRBV14 and TRBJ2-5, with D tentatively TRBD1 (5 bases). The CDR3 covers 13 residues. Germline V gene sequence: CDR1 SGHDN, CDR2 FVKESK. Trimming took 4 bases from V and 9 from J, leaving 15 bases between them. In DNA, the CDR3 is TGTGCCAGCAGCCGGGGAACAGGCGGTCCCCAGTACTTC. Translation: CASSRGTGGPQYF.

V is TRBV29-1 and J is TRBJ2-7; 8 nucleotides agree with TRBD2. The CDR3 has 13 residues. Germline loops: CDR1 SQVTM, CDR2 ANQGSEA. With V trimmed by 6 bases and J by 3 bases, 7 bases remained unmatched. The CDR3 sequence is CSVRPSGSYEQYF. The DNA of the CDR3 is TGCAGCGTCCGACCAAGCGGGAGCTACGAGCAGTACTTC.

This clonotype was found once. The genes are TRBV5-6 and TRBJ1-2, with D perhaps matching TRBD1 (6 bases). CDR3 size: 14 residues. Germline V gene sequence: CDR1 SGHDT, CDR2 YYEEEE. Trimming shortened V by 4 bases and J by 7 bases, and 17 bases separated the two germline ends. The CDR3 DNA reads TGTGCCAGCAGCCCCCCTGGGACAAACCTTGGCTACACCTTC. It is translated as CASSPPGTNLGYTF.

The chain recombines TRBV6-6 with TRBJ2-3, with 10 bases lining up with TRBD2. The junction had 7 bases not matched to a gene; V was cut back by 8 bases and J by 5 bases. CDR1 is MNHNY and CDR2 is SVGAGI in the germline V gene (reference sequence). CDR3 length: 14 amino acids. The CDR3 DNA is TGTGCCAGCCGAGCGGGGGGGCCAGTAGATACGCAGTATTTT. It translates to CASRAGGPVDTQYF.

The chain has TRBV27 and TRBJ1-6, with D unresolved. Between the trimmed V and J ends, which lost 6 bases and 1 base, there was a span of 13 bases. The CDR3 totals 16 residues. In germline, CDR1 is MNHEY, CDR2 SMNVEV (reference sequence). In DNA, the CDR3 is TGTGCCAGCAGGGATACGAGGTTATCCTATAATTCACCCCTCCACTTT. Translation: CASRDTRLSYNSPLHF.

The chain couples TRBV25-1 to TRBJ2-1; maybe TRBD2 (6 bases). Germline-derived CDR1 and CDR2 are MGHDK and SYGVNS. Between the trimmed V and J ends, which lost 3 bases and 3 bases, there was a span of 12 bases. This CDR3 region has 15 residues. The CDR3 nucleotides are TGTGCCAGCAGTGAGGAGGGTAGGGGCTACAATGAGCAGTTCTTC. Residues: CASSEEGRGYNEQFF.